This is a list of T cell receptor beta chains from one sample in a study of cytomegalovirus exposure and HLA in healthy donors. The method was immunoSEQ multiplex PCR; TCRdb's version includes in-frame clones alone and lacks a portion of them. The sample holds approximately 190,000 clones; approximately 11% are singletons and the top ten take 7.8%. What was sequenced was PBMCs. The source is a man aged 50 to 60 in good health and CMV-seropositive. Both conserved end residues are part of each CDR3. The order of the fields is J gene, V gene, D gene, CDR3 protein. D genes are given only for firm matches.

J gene: TRBJ2-3; V gene: TRBV2; D gene: TRBD1; CDR3 protein: CATADVGQVTDTQYF
J gene: TRBJ2-5; V gene: TRBV5-1; D gene: -; CDR3 protein: CASSANTETQYF
J gene: TRBJ2-3; V gene: TRBV4-3; D gene: TRBD2; CDR3 protein: CASSQDGLEVDTQYF
J gene: TRBJ1-5; V gene: TRBV28; D gene: -; CDR3 protein: CASSFQGNQPQHF
J gene: TRBJ2-1; V gene: TRBV2; D gene: TRBD2; CDR3 protein: CASSEQLASYNEQFF
J gene: TRBJ2-1; V gene: TRBV6-6; D gene: -; CDR3 protein: CASSRRERNEQFF
J gene: TRBJ1-6; V gene: TRBV29-1; D gene: TRBD1; CDR3 protein: CSVHPPSGGVTYNSPLHF
J gene: TRBJ1-2; V gene: TRBV4-2; D gene: TRBD1; CDR3 protein: CASSPPAQGARDYGYTF
J gene: TRBJ1-1; V gene: TRBV29-1; D gene: TRBD1; CDR3 protein: CSVYWDRDVTEAFF
J gene: TRBJ2-2; V gene: TRBV5-4; D gene: TRBD1; CDR3 protein: CASSLPGQGIAGELFF
J gene: TRBJ2-5; V gene: TRBV5-1; D gene: TRBD2; CDR3 protein: CASSLGLARQETQYF
J gene: TRBJ1-4; V gene: TRBV6-1; D gene: TRBD1; CDR3 protein: CASRQGSEKLFF
J gene: TRBJ2-7; V gene: TRBV9; D gene: -; CDR3 protein: CASSVGTGRNEQYF
J gene: TRBJ2-7; V gene: TRBV5-6; D gene: -; CDR3 protein: CASSLGQGSYEQYF
J gene: TRBJ1-6; V gene: TRBV11-2; D gene: -; CDR3 protein: CASSSLSTHTSPLHF
J gene: TRBJ2-5; V gene: TRBV4-2; D gene: TRBD2; CDR3 protein: CASSQDHPAGGGETQYF
J gene: TRBJ2-1; V gene: TRBV5-6; D gene: -; CDR3 protein: CASSPVGGAPNEQFF
J gene: TRBJ1-2; V gene: TRBV5-1; D gene: TRBD1; CDR3 protein: CASSPEGQGGGYTF
J gene: TRBJ2-5; V gene: TRBV9; D gene: TRBD1; CDR3 protein: CASSYWTGEMETQYF
J gene: TRBJ1-1; V gene: TRBV7-6; D gene: -; CDR3 protein: CASSAGLTLGNTEAFF
J gene: TRBJ2-5; V gene: TRBV5-1; D gene: -; CDR3 protein: CASRGDSLGTQYF
J gene: TRBJ2-7; V gene: TRBV5-6; D gene: TRBD2; CDR3 protein: CASSWGGAGQYF
J gene: TRBJ2-2; V gene: TRBV29-1; D gene: -; CDR3 protein: CTGMTAGTGELFF
J gene: TRBJ1-5; V gene: TRBV25-1; D gene: -; CDR3 protein: CASSAGRRDQPQHF
J gene: TRBJ1-1; V gene: TRBV5-4; D gene: TRBD1; CDR3 protein: CASSTPGQGYTEAFF
J gene: TRBJ1-2; V gene: TRBV29-1; D gene: -; CDR3 protein: CSVVQGIYGYTF
J gene: TRBJ1-2; V gene: TRBV30; D gene: -; CDR3 protein: CAGGPGRNGGYTF
J gene: TRBJ1-3; V gene: TRBV7-2; D gene: -; CDR3 protein: CASSASPGSGNTIYF
J gene: TRBJ1-6; V gene: TRBV9; D gene: TRBD1; CDR3 protein: CASSAPRGDRGVGNSPLHF
J gene: TRBJ2-1; V gene: TRBV14; D gene: TRBD1; CDR3 protein: CASSHPLTGGPHNEQFF
J gene: TRBJ2-2; V gene: TRBV9; D gene: TRBD2; CDR3 protein: CASSVGWGLEVTGELFF
J gene: TRBJ1-4; V gene: TRBV7-9; D gene: TRBD1; CDR3 protein: CASSGRDRADEKLFF
J gene: TRBJ2-1; V gene: TRBV18; D gene: TRBD1; CDR3 protein: CASSPTGTGIINEQFF
J gene: TRBJ1-6; V gene: TRBV5-1; D gene: TRBD1; CDR3 protein: CASSTDRANSPLHF
J gene: TRBJ1-1; V gene: TRBV7-2; D gene: -; CDR3 protein: CASSFLIGHNTEAFF
J gene: TRBJ2-3; V gene: TRBV5-1; D gene: -; CDR3 protein: CASSRGRGVADTQYF
J gene: TRBJ1-1; V gene: TRBV18; D gene: -; CDR3 protein: CANPPVEAGRSTEAFF
J gene: TRBJ2-1; V gene: TRBV4-1; D gene: -; CDR3 protein: CASSHEDRYNEQFF
J gene: TRBJ2-3; V gene: TRBV10-3; D gene: TRBD2; CDR3 protein: CAISVAGDTQYF
J gene: TRBJ1-5; V gene: TRBV10-3; D gene: -; CDR3 protein: CATSGGEGQPQHF
J gene: TRBJ2-7; V gene: TRBV7-2; D gene: -; CDR3 protein: CASSSRDSKQYF
J gene: TRBJ1-4; V gene: TRBV19; D gene: -; CDR3 protein: CASTRRGRPNEKLFF
J gene: -; V gene: TRBV25-1; D gene: TRBD1; CDR3 protein: CASESVLPGTGGKETQYF
J gene: TRBJ2-2; V gene: TRBV7-9; D gene: TRBD2; CDR3 protein: CASSPSGAGELFF
J gene: TRBJ1-5; V gene: TRBV7-2; D gene: TRBD1; CDR3 protein: CASSLRDSLHF
J gene: TRBJ2-7; V gene: TRBV6-6; D gene: TRBD1; CDR3 protein: CASAGQAVVYEQYF
J gene: TRBJ1-2; V gene: TRBV7-9; D gene: TRBD1; CDR3 protein: CASSLAGQGGMRYTF
J gene: TRBJ2-2; V gene: TRBV9; D gene: TRBD2; CDR3 protein: CASSVASSGGIGELFF